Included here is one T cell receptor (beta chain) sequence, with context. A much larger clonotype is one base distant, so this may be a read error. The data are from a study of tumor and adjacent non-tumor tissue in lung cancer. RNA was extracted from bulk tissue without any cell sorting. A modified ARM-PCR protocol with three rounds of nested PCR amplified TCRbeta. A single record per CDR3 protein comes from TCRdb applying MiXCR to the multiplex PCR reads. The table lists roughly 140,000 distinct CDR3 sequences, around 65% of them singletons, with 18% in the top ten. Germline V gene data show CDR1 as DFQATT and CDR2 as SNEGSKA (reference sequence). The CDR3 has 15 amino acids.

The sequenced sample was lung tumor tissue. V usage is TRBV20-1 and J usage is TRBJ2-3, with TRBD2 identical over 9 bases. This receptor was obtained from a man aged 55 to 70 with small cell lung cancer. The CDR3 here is CSARGLAGRTGTQYF. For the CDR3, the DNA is TGCAGTGCTAGAGGGCTAGCGGGACGCACAGGTACGCAGTATTTT.